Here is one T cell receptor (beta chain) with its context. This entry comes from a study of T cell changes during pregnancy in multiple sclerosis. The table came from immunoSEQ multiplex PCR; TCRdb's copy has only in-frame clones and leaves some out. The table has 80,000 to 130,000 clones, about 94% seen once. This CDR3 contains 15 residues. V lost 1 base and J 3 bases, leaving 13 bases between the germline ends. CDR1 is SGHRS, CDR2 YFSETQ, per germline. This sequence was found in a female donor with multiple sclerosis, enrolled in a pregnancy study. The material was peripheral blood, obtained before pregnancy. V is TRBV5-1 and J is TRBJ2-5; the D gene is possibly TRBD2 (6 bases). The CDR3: CASSLNNGRKETQYF. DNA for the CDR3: TGCGCCAGCAGCTTGAACAACGGGAGAAAAGAGACCCAGTACTTC.